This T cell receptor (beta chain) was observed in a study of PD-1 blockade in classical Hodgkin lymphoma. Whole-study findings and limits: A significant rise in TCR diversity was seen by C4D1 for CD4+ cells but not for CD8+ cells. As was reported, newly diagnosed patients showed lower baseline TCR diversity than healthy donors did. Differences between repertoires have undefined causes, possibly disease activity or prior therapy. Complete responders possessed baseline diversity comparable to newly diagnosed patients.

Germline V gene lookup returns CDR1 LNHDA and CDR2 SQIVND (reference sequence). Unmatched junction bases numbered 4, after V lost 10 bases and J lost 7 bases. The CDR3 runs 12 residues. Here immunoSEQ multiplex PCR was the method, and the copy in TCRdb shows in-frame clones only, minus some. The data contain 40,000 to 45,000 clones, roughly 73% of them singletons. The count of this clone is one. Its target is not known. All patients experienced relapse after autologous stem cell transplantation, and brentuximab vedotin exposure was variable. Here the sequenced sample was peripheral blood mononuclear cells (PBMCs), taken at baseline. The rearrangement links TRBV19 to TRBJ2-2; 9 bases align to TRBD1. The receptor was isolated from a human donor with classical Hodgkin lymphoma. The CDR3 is CATGTGNGELFF. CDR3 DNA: TGTGCCACTGGGACAGGGAACGGGGAGCTGTTTTTT.